This TCR beta chain emerged from a study of regulatory T cells in long-lasting Graves disease. Study-wide points: Relative to newly diagnosed Graves' patients, persistent ones had lower TCR diversity.

Arm-PCR of CDR3 regions and iRepertoire HTBI primers were the basis on which TCR beta libraries were built. Via MiXCR, TCRdb re-called the multiplex PCR reads, giving one row per CDR3 protein. The data contain 530,000 or so distinct CDR3 sequences, 15% to 20% of them singletons. The CDR3 has 15 residues. V lost 6 bases and J 4 bases, leaving 19 bases between the germline ends. The V gene's germline CDR1 is SNHLY and CDR2 FYNNEI. Time point given: newly diagnosed GD, antithyroid drugs for less than 3 months. Generation of the TCR library employed RNA extracted from PBMCs. This clonotype came up a few times. Its antigen remains unidentified. This sample also appeared in a second study, on T cells in Graves' hyperthyroidism and ophthalmopathy. That work states: The primer set for the first-round RT-PCR of the TCR CDR3 was HTBI. Most thyroid clonotypes expanded above 0.001 appeared in blood too.

The chain employs TRBV2 and TRBJ2-7; the D call may be TRBD1 or TRBD2 (5 bases each). The sequencing here drew on peripheral blood mononuclear cells (PBMCs), taken at new diagnosis, from a patient treated with antithyroid drugs. The clonotype originates from a young man with Graves disease. The DNA of the CDR3 is TGTGCCAGCAGAGAGGTGGCCGGGACGTGGTACGAGCAGTACTTC. It yields the protein CASREVAGTWYEQYF.